Presented here are 13 T cell receptor beta chains from one specimen sequenced in a study of T cells expressing NK-cell markers. TCRdb derives one entry per CDR3 protein from the 5' RACE reads, leaving out DNA. This sample's clone table lists 500,000 to 700,000 distinct CDR3 sequences. Sequenced material: blood T cells: a sorted CD56 or NKG2C T cell subset, CD4+ or CD8+ T cells, or bulk PBMC T cells (not recorded which). The origin of the receptors is a young man in good health.

The chain employs TRBV18 and TRBJ1-1; as DNA is missing, the TRBD1 call by TCRdb cannot be tested. The CDR3 contains 15 residues. Germline CDR1 and CDR2: KGHSH and LQKENI. The CDR3 protein is CASSPEGGLNTEAFF.

The chain uses TRBV7-3 and TRBJ2-1; there is no DNA to check the TCRdb D call of TRBD2. This CDR3 has 15 amino acids. In germline, CDR1 is SGHTA, CDR2 FQGTGA. The CDR3 reads CASSTGRGTDNEQFF.

This rearrangement joins TRBV10-3 to TRBJ1-2; the D call of TRBD1 rests on TCRdb alone, since no DNA is present to check it. The CDR3 runs to 13 residues. Germline V gene lookup returns CDR1 ENHRY and CDR2 SYGVKD. The CDR3 loop reads CAATQGGGYGYTF.

This chain links TRBV15 with TRBJ2-4; the D gene TCRdb calls, TRBD1, cannot be checked with no DNA. Germline lookup yields CDR1 LNHNV and CDR2 YYDKDF (reference sequence). The CDR3 runs 19 residues. CDR3 amino acids: CATSGVQGAARVAKNIQYF. Based on the CDR3 plus reference TRBV15 and TRBJ2-4, the full variable domain is DAMVIQNPRYQVTQFGKPVTLSCSQTLNHNVMYWYQQKSSQAPKLLFHYYDKDFNNEADTPDNFQSRRPNTSFCFLDIRSPGLGDTAMYLCATSGVQGAARVAKNIQYFGAGTRLSVL.

CDR3 amino acids: CASSQNHNEKLFF. The rearrangement links TRBV14 to TRBJ1-4. CDR3 length equals 13 residues. Germline V lookup: CDR1 SGHDN, CDR2 FVKESK.

CDR3 sequence reads: CASSLSYGRGGNQPQHF. The V and J genes are TRBV28 and TRBJ1-5; there is no DNA to check the TCRdb D call of TRBD1. Germline values: CDR1 MDHEN, CDR2 SYDVKM. The CDR3 is 17 amino acids.

The V call is TRBV20-1, the J call TRBJ2-7; the TCRdb call, TRBD1, lacks DNA for checking. The CDR3 covers 14 residues. Germline CDR1 reads DFQATT; CDR2 reads SNEGSKA (reference sequence). The CDR3 here is CSASQGGGSYEQYF.

This rearrangement joins TRBV12-3 or TRBV12-4 to TRBJ2-3; TCRdb lists TRBD2, though no DNA is available to test this call. CDR3 length equals 16 residues. The CDR3 loop reads CASSSSGRARSDTQYF.

The CDR3 sequence: CASRRRGADNEQFF. V gene TRBV12-3 or TRBV12-4 combines with J gene TRBJ2-1; the TCRdb D gene call, TRBD1, has no DNA to confirm it. The CDR3 has 14 residues.

The chain couples TRBV7-9 to TRBJ2-3; checking the TCRdb D call of TRBD1 is not possible without DNA. This CDR3 is 15 amino acids long. The germline V gene encodes CDR1 SEHNR and CDR2 FQNEAQ (reference sequence). The chain's CDR3 is CASSRRTGPTDTQYF.

The chain carries TRBV5-1 and TRBJ2-1; TCRdb's D call of TRBD2 is untestable without DNA. CDR3 length equals 17 residues. The germline V gene encodes CDR1 SGHRS and CDR2 YFSETQ. The CDR3 sequence is CASSLASGRAGYNEQFF.

The V gene is TRBV7-2, the J gene TRBJ2-3. Per germline, CDR1 SGHTA and CDR2 FQGNSA. CDR3 length: 16 amino acids. CDR3 loop: CASSEGIFASTDTQYF.

The J gene is TRBJ2-1, the V gene TRBV12-3 or TRBV12-4. The length of the CDR3 is 18 residues. CDR3 region: CASSSKSVRNHSYNEQFF.